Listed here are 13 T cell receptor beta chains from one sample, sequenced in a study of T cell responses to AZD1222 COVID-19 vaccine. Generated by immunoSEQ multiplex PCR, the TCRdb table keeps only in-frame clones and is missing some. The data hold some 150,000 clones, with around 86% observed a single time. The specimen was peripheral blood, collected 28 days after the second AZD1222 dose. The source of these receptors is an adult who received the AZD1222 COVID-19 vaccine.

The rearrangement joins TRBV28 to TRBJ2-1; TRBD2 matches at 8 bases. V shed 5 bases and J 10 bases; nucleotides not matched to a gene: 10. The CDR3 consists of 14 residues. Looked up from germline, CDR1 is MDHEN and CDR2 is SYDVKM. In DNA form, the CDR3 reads TGTGCCAGCAGTCCCGGACTAGCCGGTTACGAGCAGTTCTTC. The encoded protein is CASSPGLAGYEQFF. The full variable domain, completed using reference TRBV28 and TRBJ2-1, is DVKVTQSSRYLVKRTGEKVFLECVQDMDHENMFWYRQDPGLGLRLIYFSYDVKMKEKGDIPEGYSVSREKKERFSLILESASTNQTSMYLCASSPGLAGYEQFFGPGTRLTVL.

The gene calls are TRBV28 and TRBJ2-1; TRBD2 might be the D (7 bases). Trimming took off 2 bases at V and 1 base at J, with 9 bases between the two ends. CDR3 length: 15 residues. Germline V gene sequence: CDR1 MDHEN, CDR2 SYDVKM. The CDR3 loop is CASSLGGASYNEQFF. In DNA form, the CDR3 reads TGTGCCAGCAGTTTAGGGGGGGCGTCCTACAATGAGCAGTTCTTC. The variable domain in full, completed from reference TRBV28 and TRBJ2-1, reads DVKVTQSSRYLVKRTGEKVFLECVQDMDHENMFWYRQDPGLGLRLIYFSYDVKMKEKGDIPEGYSVSREKKERFSLILESASTNQTSMYLCASSLGGASYNEQFFGPGTRLTVL.

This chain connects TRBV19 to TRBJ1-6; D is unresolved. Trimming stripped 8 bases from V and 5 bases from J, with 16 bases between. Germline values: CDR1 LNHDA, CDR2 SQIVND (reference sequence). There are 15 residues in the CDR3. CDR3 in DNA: TGTGCCAGTTCAGGAGACACGGGGAATAATTCACCCCTCCACTTT. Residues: CASSGDTGNNSPLHF.

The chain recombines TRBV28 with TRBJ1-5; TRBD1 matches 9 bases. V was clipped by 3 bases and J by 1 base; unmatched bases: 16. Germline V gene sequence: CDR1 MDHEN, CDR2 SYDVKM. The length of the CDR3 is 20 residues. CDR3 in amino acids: CASSFYLLGQGDRSNQPQHF. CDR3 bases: TGTGCCAGCAGTTTCTATCTCCTGGGACAGGGTGATAGAAGCAATCAGCCCCAGCATTTT.

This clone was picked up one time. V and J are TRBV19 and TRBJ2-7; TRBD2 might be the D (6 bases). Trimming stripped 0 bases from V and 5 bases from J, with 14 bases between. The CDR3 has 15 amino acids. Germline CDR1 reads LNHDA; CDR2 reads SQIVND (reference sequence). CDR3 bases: TGTGCCAGTAGTATAGAACTAGCTAGGATCAACGAGCAGTACTTC. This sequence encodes CASSIELARINEQYF.

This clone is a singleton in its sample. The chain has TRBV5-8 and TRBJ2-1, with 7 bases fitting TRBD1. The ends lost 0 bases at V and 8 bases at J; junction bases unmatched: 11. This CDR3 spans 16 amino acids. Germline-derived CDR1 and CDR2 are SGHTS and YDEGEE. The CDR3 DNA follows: TGTGCCAGCAGCTTGGCGGGGTTTAACAGGGGACATGAGCAGTTCTTC. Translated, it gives CASSLAGFNRGHEQFF.

CDR3 coding DNA: TGTGCCAGCAGCCAAGAAACTCAACGGGAGACCTACGAGCAGTACTTC. Its protein product is CASSQETQRETYEQYF. The chain is built from TRBV3-1 (or the pseudogene TRBV3-2) and TRBJ2-7; weak D call: TRBD2 (6 bases). The V end was cut by 0 bases, the J end by 2 bases, with 14 bases between. Germline CDR1 and CDR2: LGHDT and YNNKEL (reference sequence). This CDR3 region has 16 residues.

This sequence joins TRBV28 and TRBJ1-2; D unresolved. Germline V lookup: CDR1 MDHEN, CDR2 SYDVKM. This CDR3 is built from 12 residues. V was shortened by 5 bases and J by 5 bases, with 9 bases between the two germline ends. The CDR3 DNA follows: TGTGCCAGCAGTCCATCCGGGTATGGCTACACCTTC. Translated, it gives CASSPSGYGYTF.

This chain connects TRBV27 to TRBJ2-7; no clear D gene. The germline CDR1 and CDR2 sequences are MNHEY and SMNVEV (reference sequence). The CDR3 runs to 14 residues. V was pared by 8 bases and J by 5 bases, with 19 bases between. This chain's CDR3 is CASGPMTLQHEQYF. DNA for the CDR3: TGTGCCAGCGGGCCAATGACACTACAACACGAGCAGTACTTC.

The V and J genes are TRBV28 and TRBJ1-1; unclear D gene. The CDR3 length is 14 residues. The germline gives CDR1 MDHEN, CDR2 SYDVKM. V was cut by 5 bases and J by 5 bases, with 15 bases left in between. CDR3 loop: CASSRLGSGTEAFF. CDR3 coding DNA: TGTGCCAGCAGTCGGCTGGGATCGGGGACTGAAGCTTTCTTT.

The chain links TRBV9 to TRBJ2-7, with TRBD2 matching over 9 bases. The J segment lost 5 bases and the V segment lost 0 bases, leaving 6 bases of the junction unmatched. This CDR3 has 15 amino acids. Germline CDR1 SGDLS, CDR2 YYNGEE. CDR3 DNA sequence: TGTGCCAGCAGCGTAGCAGTAGCGGGAGCCAACGAGCAGTACTTC. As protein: CASSVAVAGANEQYF.

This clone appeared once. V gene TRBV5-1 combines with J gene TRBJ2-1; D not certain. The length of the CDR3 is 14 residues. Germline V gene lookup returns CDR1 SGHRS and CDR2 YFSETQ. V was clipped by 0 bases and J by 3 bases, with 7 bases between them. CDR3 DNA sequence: TGCGCCAGCAGCTTGGACAAGAACTACAATGAGCAGTTCTTC. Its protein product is CASSLDKNYNEQFF.

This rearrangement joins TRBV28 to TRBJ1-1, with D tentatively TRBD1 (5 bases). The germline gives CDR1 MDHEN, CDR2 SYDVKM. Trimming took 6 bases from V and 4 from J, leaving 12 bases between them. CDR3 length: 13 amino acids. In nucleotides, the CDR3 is TGTGCCAGCAGGCCCCCCAGGGCCACTGAAGCTTTCTTT. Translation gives CASRPPRATEAFF.